One sample yielded the 11 T cell receptor beta chains listed below, sequenced in a study of TIL therapy for anti-PD-1-resistant metastatic lung cancer (dated by TCRdb to 2020 to 2023). Using bias-controlled multiplex PCR with the immunoSEQ v3 hsTCRB kit, the TCR beta CDR3 regions were amplified from genomic DNA. TCRdb mirrors the immuneACCESS table, restricted to in-frame sequences. Some clones are absent from its copies; in checked studies, under half trace to an unresolved V gene, and the reason for the others is unknown. The sample table shows about 50,000 clones, and around 64% are seen once. 5.6% of the sample is taken by the ten largest. In the paper's terms, the time point label means: pre-treatment sample, taken before nivolumab and TIL therapy. Baseline tumor samples were excised metastases, mostly pleural nodules or supraclavicular lymph nodes, from the same resection used to grow TIL.

Sequenced material: tumor tissue, taken at baseline. The source of these receptors is a person between 25 and 79 years old with non-small cell lung cancer.

The chain carries TRBV7-2 and TRBJ1-1; D possibly corresponds to TRBD1 (5 bases). The CDR3 contains 14 residues. The V gene's germline CDR1 is SGHTA and CDR2 FQGNSA. V was shortened by 1 base and J by 9 bases, with 15 bases between the two germline ends. CDR3 amino acids: CASSLEAQGTQAFF. CDR3 coding DNA: TGTGCCAGCAGCTTAGAAGCCCAGGGAACCCAAGCTTTCTTT. Full variable domain (missing parts from reference TRBV7-2 and TRBJ1-1): GAGVSQSPSNKVTEKGKDVELRCDPISGHTALYWYRQSLGQGLEFLIYFQGNSAPDKSGLPSDRFSAERTGGSVSTLTIQRTQQEDSAVYLCASSLEAQGTQAFFGQGTRLTVV.

This clone was picked up a small number of times. V is TRBV7-9 and J is TRBJ2-1, with 11 positions matching TRBD2. In germline, CDR1 is SEHNR, CDR2 FQNEAQ (reference sequence). The CDR3 loop spans 16 amino acids. The junction had 5 bases not matched to a gene; V was cut back by 5 bases and J by 2 bases. The CDR3 loop is CASSSLAGGTYNEQFF. CDR3 sequence (DNA): TGTGCCAGCAGCAGCCTAGCGGGGGGTACCTACAATGAGCAGTTCTTC.

A few counts support this clone. This chain links TRBV19 with TRBJ1-1; no clear D gene. The CDR3 extends over 12 amino acids. Germline V CDR1 and CDR2: LNHDA, SQIVND (reference sequence). The V gene lost 7 bases and the J gene lost 2 bases, with 8 bases spanning the gap. Written as DNA, the CDR3 is TGTGCCAGTACCCTACAAAACACTGAAGCTTTCTTT. Residues: CASTLQNTEAFF.

The chain is built from TRBV28 and TRBJ2-7, with D unresolved. This CDR3 comprises 15 residues. Germline loops: CDR1 MDHEN, CDR2 SYDVKM. V lost 6 bases, J lost 3 bases, and 18 bases lay in between. In DNA form, the CDR3 reads TGTGCCAGCAGGATACGGACCGCCCCGCTCTACGAGCAGTACTTC. It is translated as CASRIRTAPLYEQYF.

The rearrangement links TRBV6-6 to TRBJ2-7, with unresolved D. V dropped 2 bases and J dropped 6 bases, with 8 bases sitting between them. CDR1 and CDR2 (germline): MNHNY, SVGAGI (reference sequence). This CDR3 comprises 12 residues. CDR3 sequence (DNA): TGTGCCAGCAGTTACGACGTTTCCGAGCAGTACTTC. Its protein product is CASSYDVSEQYF.

This clone was observed a single time. The chain has TRBV7-2 and TRBJ2-7; unclear D gene. The CDR3 length is 13 residues. Germline V gene sequence: CDR1 SGHTA, CDR2 FQGNSA. Trimming cost V 4 bases and J 3 bases, with 10 bases left between them. This chain's CDR3 is CASSSSRNYEQYF. The DNA of the CDR3 is TGTGCCAGCAGCTCCTCCCGGAACTACGAGCAGTACTTC.

The J gene is TRBJ2-5, the V gene TRBV30, with 8 bases identical to TRBD2. This CDR3 has 15 residues. The germline V gene has CDR1 GTSNPN and CDR2 SVGIG (reference sequence). V was clipped by 5 bases and J by 5 bases; unmatched bases: 13. The CDR3 nucleotides are TGTGCCTGGGGGCCCGGGCGGGGGGCCAGGGAGACCCAGTACTTC. It translates to CAWGPGRGARETQYF.

This clone was observed a few times. The chain joins TRBV5-6 to TRBJ1-2; tentatively, D is TRBD1 (5 bases). This CDR3 region has 14 residues. In germline, CDR1 is SGHDT, CDR2 YYEEEE. The ends were cut back, 2 bases at V and 8 bases at J, with 16 bases in the middle. The CDR3 region is CASSLGAVRKGYTF. CDR3 coding DNA: TGTGCCAGCAGCTTAGGGGCAGTCAGAAAAGGCTACACCTTC.

This sequence joins TRBV6-6 and TRBJ1-5, with D possibly matching TRBD1 (6 bases). The CDR3 has 16 amino acids. V lost 7 bases to trimming and J lost 2 bases, with 18 bases between them. Germline CDR1 and CDR2: MNHNY and SVGAGI (reference sequence). The CDR3 DNA reads as TGTGCCAGCACCACCCCCCCCAGGGGCGGCAATCAGCCCCAGCATTTT. This translates into CASTTPPRGGNQPQHF.

The rearrangement links TRBV28 to TRBJ1-2; tentative D call: TRBD1 (5 bases). The germline CDR1 and CDR2 sequences are MDHEN and SYDVKM. The CDR3 extends over 15 amino acids. With 6 bases removed from V and 8 bases from J, the gap between germline ends came to 22 bases. The CDR3 loop reads CASSRDGTDLRGYTF. The CDR3 DNA sequence: TGTGCCAGCAGCCGTGACGGGACGGATCTCAGGGGCTACACCTTC.

The rearrangement uses TRBV5-4 and TRBJ1-2, with D uncertain. Per germline, CDR1 SGHNT and CDR2 YYREEE (reference sequence). V lost 2 bases and J lost 2, with 1 base in between. The CDR3 covers 11 residues. This chain's CDR3 is CASSFNYGYTF. For the CDR3, the DNA is TGTGCCAGCAGCTTCAACTATGGCTACACCTTC. Drawing the rest from reference TRBV5-4 and TRBJ1-2, the complete variable domain is ETGVTQSPTHLIKTRGQQVTLRCSSQSGHNTVSWYQQALGQGPQFIFQYYREEENGRGNFPPRFSGLQFPNYSSELNVNALELDDSALYLCASSFNYGYTFGSGTRLTVV.